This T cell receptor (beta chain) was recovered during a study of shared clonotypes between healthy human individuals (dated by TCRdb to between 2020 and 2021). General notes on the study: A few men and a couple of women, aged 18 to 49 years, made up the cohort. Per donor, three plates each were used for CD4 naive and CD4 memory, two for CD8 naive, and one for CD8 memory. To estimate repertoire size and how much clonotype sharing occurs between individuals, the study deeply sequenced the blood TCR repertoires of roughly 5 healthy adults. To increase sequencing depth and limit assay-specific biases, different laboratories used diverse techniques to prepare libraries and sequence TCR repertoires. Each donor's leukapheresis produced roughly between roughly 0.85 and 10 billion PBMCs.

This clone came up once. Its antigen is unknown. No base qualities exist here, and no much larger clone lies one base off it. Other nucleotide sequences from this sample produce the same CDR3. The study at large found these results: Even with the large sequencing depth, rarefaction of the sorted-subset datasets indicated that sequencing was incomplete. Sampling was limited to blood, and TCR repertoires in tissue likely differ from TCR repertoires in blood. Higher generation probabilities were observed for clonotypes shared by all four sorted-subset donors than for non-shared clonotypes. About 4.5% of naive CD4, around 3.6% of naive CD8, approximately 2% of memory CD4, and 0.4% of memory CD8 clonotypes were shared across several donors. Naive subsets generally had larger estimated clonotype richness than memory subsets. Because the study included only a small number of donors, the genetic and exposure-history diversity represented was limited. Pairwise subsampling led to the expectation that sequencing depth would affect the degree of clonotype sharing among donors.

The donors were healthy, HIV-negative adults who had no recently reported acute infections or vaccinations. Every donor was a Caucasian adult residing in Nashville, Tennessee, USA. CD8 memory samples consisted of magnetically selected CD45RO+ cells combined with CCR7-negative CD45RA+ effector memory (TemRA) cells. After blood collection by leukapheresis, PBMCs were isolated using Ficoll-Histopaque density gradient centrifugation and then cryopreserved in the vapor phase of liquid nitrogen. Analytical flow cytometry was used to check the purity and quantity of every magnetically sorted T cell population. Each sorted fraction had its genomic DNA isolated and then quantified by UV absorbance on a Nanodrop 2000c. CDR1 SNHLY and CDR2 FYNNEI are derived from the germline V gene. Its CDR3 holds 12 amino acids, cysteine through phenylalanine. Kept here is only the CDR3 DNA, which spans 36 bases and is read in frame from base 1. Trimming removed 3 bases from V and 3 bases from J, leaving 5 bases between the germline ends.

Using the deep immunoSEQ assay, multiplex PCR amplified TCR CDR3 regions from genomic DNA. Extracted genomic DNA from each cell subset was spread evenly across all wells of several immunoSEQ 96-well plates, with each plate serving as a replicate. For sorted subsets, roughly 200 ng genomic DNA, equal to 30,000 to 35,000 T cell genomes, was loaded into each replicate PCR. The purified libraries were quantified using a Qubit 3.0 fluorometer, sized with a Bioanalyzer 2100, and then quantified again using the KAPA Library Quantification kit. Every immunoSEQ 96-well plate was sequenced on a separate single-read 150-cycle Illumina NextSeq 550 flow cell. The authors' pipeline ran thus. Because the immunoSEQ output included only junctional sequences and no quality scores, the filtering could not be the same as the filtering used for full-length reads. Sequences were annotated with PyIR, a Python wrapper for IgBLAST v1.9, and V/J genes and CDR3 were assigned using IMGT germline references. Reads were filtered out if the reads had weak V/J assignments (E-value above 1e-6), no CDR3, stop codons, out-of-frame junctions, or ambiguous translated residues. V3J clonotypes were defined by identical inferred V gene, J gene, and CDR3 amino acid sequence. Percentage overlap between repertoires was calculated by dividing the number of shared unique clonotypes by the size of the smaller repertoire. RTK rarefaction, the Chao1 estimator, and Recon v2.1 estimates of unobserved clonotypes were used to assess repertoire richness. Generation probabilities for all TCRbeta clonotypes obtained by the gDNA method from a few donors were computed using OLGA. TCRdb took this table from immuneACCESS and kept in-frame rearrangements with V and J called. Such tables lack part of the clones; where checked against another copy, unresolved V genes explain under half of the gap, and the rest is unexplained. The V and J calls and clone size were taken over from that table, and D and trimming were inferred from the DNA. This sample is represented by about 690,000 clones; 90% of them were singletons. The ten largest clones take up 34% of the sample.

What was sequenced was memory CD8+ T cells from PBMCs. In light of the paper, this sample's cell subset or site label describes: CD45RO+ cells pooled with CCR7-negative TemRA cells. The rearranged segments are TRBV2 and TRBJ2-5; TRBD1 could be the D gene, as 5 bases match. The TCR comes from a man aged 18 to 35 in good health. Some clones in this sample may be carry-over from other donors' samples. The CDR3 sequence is CASSDREETQYF. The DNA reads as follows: TGTGCCAGCAGTGACAGGGAAGAGACCCAGTACTTC.